This TCR beta chain was sequenced during a study of T-cell memory formation after mild COVID-19. This clonotype was counted between two and nine times. The CDR3 consists of 14 residues. The ends were cut back, 3 bases at V and 0 bases at J, with 9 bases in the middle. CDR1 is SNHLY, CDR2 FYNNEI, per germline. Using its own MiXCR run on the 5' RACE reads, TCRdb lists one record per CDR3 protein. Found here are about 560,000 distinct CDR3 sequences, roughly 18% of them singletons; the top ten hold 9.5% to 15%. Sequenced input: PBMCs or a T cell subset sorted from them (not recorded which). The genes are TRBV2 and TRBJ2-7; D uncertain. This receptor was identified in an adult woman who had mild COVID-19 (a few samples of this study predate the infection). Cell type and time point are not known. The CDR3 is CASSEGALSYEQYF. Written as DNA, the CDR3 is TGTGCCAGCAGTGAGGGCGCTCTCTCCTACGAGCAGTACTTC.